The 32 T cell receptor beta chains given below trace back to one sample, sequenced in a study of T cell changes during pregnancy in multiple sclerosis. Produced via immunoSEQ multiplex PCR; TCRdb's table is partial and in-frame only. The table shows about 50,000 clones, with roughly 89% occurring only once. Sequencing used peripheral blood, obtained after pregnancy. The receptors were sampled from a female donor in good health, enrolled as a control in a pregnancy study.

The genes are TRBV6-6 and TRBJ1-1; tentatively, D is TRBD1 (5 bases). Germline-derived CDR1 and CDR2 are MNHNY and SVGAGI (reference sequence). V was clipped by 3 bases and J by 5 bases, with 13 bases between them. CDR3 size: 14 residues. CDR3 DNA sequence: TGTGCCAGCAGTTATGCAGGGATGGATACTGAAGCTTTCTTT. Its protein product is CASSYAGMDTEAFF.

The chain has TRBV5-1 and TRBJ2-3; 8 nucleotides align to TRBD1. CDR1 is SGHRS and CDR2 is YFSETQ in the germline V gene. The CDR3 extends over 14 amino acids. V lost 0 bases, J lost 6 bases, and 3 bases stayed unmatched. CDR3 region: CASSLAGQGDTQYF. For the CDR3, the DNA is TGCGCCAGCAGCTTGGCCGGACAGGGCGATACGCAGTATTTT.

The V and J genes are TRBV6-1 and TRBJ1-6; tentatively, D is TRBD1 (5 bases). The CDR3 length is 14 residues. Germline loops: CDR1 MNHNS, CDR2 SASEGT. V was clipped by 2 bases and J by 7 bases, with 9 bases between them. The CDR3 nucleotides are TGTGCCAGCAGTGAAAGGCGGGGGAATTCACCCCTCCACTTT. It is translated as CASSERRGNSPLHF.

This clone was observed a single time. The rearrangement links TRBV7-2 to TRBJ2-7, with 8 bases matching TRBD2. V lost 5 bases to trimming and J lost 5 bases; unmatched junction nucleotides: 14. Germline CDR1 and CDR2: SGHTA and FQGNSA. The CDR3 totals 16 residues. CDR3: CASSPGFGGGFDEQYF. The DNA for the CDR3 is TGTGCCAGCAGCCCAGGGTTCGGCGGGGGGTTCGACGAGCAGTACTTC.

The chain recombines TRBV4-3 with TRBJ2-1; 10 bases align to TRBD1. CDR3 length: 19 amino acids. Germline CDR1 and CDR2: LGHNA and YSLEER. Trimming at V came to 3 bases and at J to 2 bases, leaving 13 bases not matched to a gene. CDR3 DNA sequence: TGCGCCAGCAGCCACCCCTCTGGCGGGACAGGGGTCACCTACAATGAGCAGTTCTTC. As protein: CASSHPSGGTGVTYNEQFF.

The chain couples TRBV6-5 to TRBJ1-6, with D possibly TRBD1 on 5 matching bases. The CDR3 has 14 residues. Trimming pared 6 bases from V and 7 bases from J, leaving 13 bases between. CDR1 and CDR2 from the germline V gene are MNHEY and SVGAGI. This CDR3 is CASSFGTGNSPLHF. The DNA of the CDR3 is TGTGCCAGCAGCTTTGGAACAGGCAATTCACCCCTCCACTTT.

V is TRBV30 and J is TRBJ2-7; 10 bases are a match to TRBD1. CDR3 length: 15 residues. CDR1 is GTSNPN, CDR2 SVGIG, per germline (reference sequence). V shed 2 bases, J shed 2 bases, and the junction held 6 bases outside the gene matches. The chain's CDR3 is CAWSLGQGDPYEQYF. The CDR3 nucleotides are TGTGCCTGGAGTCTAGGACAGGGGGACCCCTACGAGCAGTACTTC.

This chain joins TRBV5-3 and TRBJ2-7, with D tentatively TRBD2 (5 bases). TRBV5-3 is given ORF status, its function remaining uncertain. The V end was cut by 4 bases, the J end by 3 bases, with 17 bases between. The CDR3 runs 15 residues. The CDR3 loop reads CARSGGSGGNYEQYF. CDR3 nucleotide sequence: TGTGCCAGAAGCGGCGGCTCCGGAGGCAACTACGAGCAGTACTTC.

This clone was recorded a few times. The rearrangement joins TRBV6-5 to TRBJ1-2; 8 nucleotides align to TRBD1. Trimming cost V 5 bases and J 7 bases; bases outside gene matches: 6. Germline CDR1 reads MNHEY; CDR2 reads SVGAGI. This CDR3 has 13 amino acids. This CDR3 is CASSAPGGRGYTF. The DNA of the CDR3 is TGTGCCAGCAGTGCGCCAGGGGGCCGTGGCTACACCTTC.

This chain links TRBV12-1 with TRBJ1-6; TRBD1, the table's D call, was not compared with the DNA. TRBV12-1 is flagged as a pseudogene. The CDR3 is 17 residues long. In DNA form, the CDR3 reads TGTGCCAGCAGCTTTGCAAGGAGGGACAGGAGCAATTCACCCCTCCACTTT. Amino acid sequence: CASSFARRDRSNSPLHF.

The V call is TRBV7-8, the J call TRBJ1-1; D is ambiguous. V lost 0 bases and J lost 5, with 13 bases in between. The V gene's germline CDR1 is SGHVS and CDR2 FQNEAQ. The CDR3 runs to 15 residues. Written as DNA, the CDR3 is TGTGCCAGCAGCTTAGCGCGACAAGTAGGAACTGAAGCTTTCTTT. This codes for CASSLARQVGTEAFF.

The rearrangement links TRBV6-1 to TRBJ1-1, with 7 bases aligning to TRBD1. Unmatched junction bases numbered 10, after V lost 6 bases and J lost 3 bases. This CDR3 is 15 amino acids long. Per germline, CDR1 MNHNS and CDR2 SASEGT. CDR3 sequence (DNA): TGTGCCAGCAGAAGACAGGGCCACGGGGACACTGAAGCTTTCTTT. It is translated as CASRRQGHGDTEAFF.

This clone was seen only a few times. This chain connects TRBV4-2 to TRBJ1-2; tentatively, D is TRBD1 (5 bases). Germline loops: CDR1 LGHNA, CDR2 YNFKEQ. There are 16 residues in the CDR3. V lost 5 bases and J 0 bases, leaving 16 bases between the germline ends. CDR3 in amino acids: CASSYVGEGANYGYTF. CDR3 nucleotides: TGTGCCAGCAGCTATGTGGGGGAGGGAGCTAACTATGGCTACACCTTC.

V is TRBV6-5 and J is TRBJ1-5, with 8 bases lining up with TRBD1. Losses at the gene ends were 4 bases for V and 6 bases for J; bases not matched to a gene: 8. This CDR3 region has 15 residues. CDR1 is MNHEY, CDR2 SVGAGI, per germline. This chain's CDR3 is CASSWRQGMGQPQHF. The DNA for the CDR3 is TGTGCCAGCAGTTGGAGACAGGGGATGGGTCAGCCCCAGCATTTT.

The V and J genes are TRBV18 and TRBJ1-2, with a weak D call TRBD1 (5 bases). The CDR3 sequence is 12 residues long. V dropped 10 bases and J dropped 2 bases, with 11 bases sitting between them. Germline loops: CDR1 KGHSH, CDR2 LQKENI. The CDR3 protein is CATVDMNYGYTF. DNA for the CDR3: TGTGCCACGGTGGACATGAACTATGGCTACACCTTC.

The chain uses TRBV19 and TRBJ2-7, with 10 bases matching TRBD1. The CDR3 is 14 residues long. V was pared by 4 bases and J by 5 bases, with 5 bases of the junction left unmatched. Per germline, CDR1 LNHDA and CDR2 SQIVND (reference sequence). The CDR3 sequence: CASSTRDRGDEQYF. The DNA of the CDR3 is TGTGCCAGTAGTACCCGGGACAGGGGCGACGAGCAGTACTTC.

The rearrangement links TRBV9 to TRBJ2-5; the match to TRBD2 covers 10 bases. CDR1 is SGDLS and CDR2 is YYNGEE in the germline V gene. V dropped 0 bases and J dropped 2; count of bases not matched to a gene: 13. The CDR3 extends over 19 amino acids. CDR3 in amino acids: CASSVAISGGTSAQETQYF. CDR3 DNA: TGTGCCAGCAGCGTAGCGATTAGCGGGGGGACCTCGGCTCAAGAGACCCAGTACTTC.

This rearrangement joins TRBV19 to TRBJ2-5, with a weak D call TRBD1 (5 bases). CDR3 length: 14 amino acids. Trimming took 7 bases from V and 7 from J, leaving 19 bases between them. Germline CDR1 is LNHDA and CDR2 is SQIVND (reference sequence). This CDR3 is CASTATGRQGTQYF. CDR3 nucleotides: TGTGCCAGTACCGCAACAGGACGCCAGGGGACCCAGTACTTC.

This chain uses TRBV6-1 with TRBJ1-5, with no clear D. The germline V and J ends were trimmed by 3 bases and 3 bases, with 9 bases remaining between them. The germline V gene encodes CDR1 MNHNS and CDR2 SASEGT. This CDR3 contains 14 residues. The DNA for the CDR3 is TGTGCCAGCAGTGAGCAAAGAGACAATCAGCCCCAGCATTTT. Its translation: CASSEQRDNQPQHF.

The gene calls are TRBV4-2 and TRBJ2-1, with no clear D. CDR3 length equals 11 residues. Trimming cost V 4 bases and J 9 bases, with 7 bases left between them. The V gene's germline CDR1 is LGHNA and CDR2 YNFKEQ. In DNA form, the CDR3 reads TGTGCCAGCAGCCTCGGTGGTGAGCAGTTCTTC. It specifies CASSLGGEQFF.

This rearrangement joins TRBV5-6 to TRBJ1-1; weak D call: TRBD1 (6 bases). V lost 3 bases and J 11 bases, leaving 14 bases between the germline ends. Looked up from germline, CDR1 is SGHDT and CDR2 is YYEEEE. CDR3 length: 12 residues. CDR3 nucleotide sequence: TGTGCCAGCAGCTCGGCGACAGGCAACGCTTTCTTT. Translating gives CASSSATGNAFF.

The gene calls are TRBV4-1 and TRBJ1-3; D perhaps matches TRBD1 (5 bases). V lost 1 base and J 3 bases, leaving 16 bases between the germline ends. The CDR3 spans 17 residues. Germline V gene sequence: CDR1 MGHRA, CDR2 YSYEKL. The CDR3 is CASSQAHPTGHGNTIYF. The CDR3 DNA reads as TGCGCCAGCAGCCAAGCCCACCCAACAGGTCATGGAAACACCATATATTTT.

The chain carries TRBV27 and TRBJ1-1; D might be TRBD1 (5 bases). Per the germline V gene, CDR1 is MNHEY and CDR2 is SMNVEV (reference sequence). The CDR3 runs 13 residues. Trimming took 1 base from V and 5 from J, leaving 8 bases between them. In nucleotides, the CDR3 is TGTGCCAGCAGTTTATATCAGGGAACTGAAGCTTTCTTT. Residues: CASSLYQGTEAFF.

The chain joins TRBV7-2 to TRBJ2-1, with 11 bases aligning to TRBD2. J lost 2 bases, V lost 0 bases, and 3 bases had no gene match. CDR1 and CDR2 (germline): SGHTA, FQGNSA. The CDR3 runs to 17 residues. The CDR3 DNA is TGTGCCAGCAGCTTAGCGCTTAGCGGGGGGGCCTACAATGAGCAGTTCTTC. Protein: CASSLALSGGAYNEQFF.

This chain joins TRBV15 and TRBJ2-3; 8 nucleotides agree with TRBD2. Germline CDR1 is LNHNV and CDR2 is YYDKDF (reference sequence). The CDR3 is made up of 14 amino acids. With 7 bases clipped from V and 6 bases from J, the junction kept 9 bases outside the gene matches. For the CDR3, the DNA is TGTGCCACCAACGTGGGTAGCGGGGCGGATACGCAGTATTTT. This encodes CATNVGSGADTQYF.

V gene TRBV6-4 combines with J gene TRBJ1-6; D uncertain. Germline values: CDR1 MRHNA, CDR2 SNTAGT. This CDR3 comprises 13 residues. Trimming stripped 0 bases from V and 7 bases from J, with 4 bases between. CDR3 in DNA: TGTGCCAGCAGTGACTCGAGCAATTCACCCCTCCACTTT. It translates to CASSDSSNSPLHF.

The J gene is TRBJ1-1, the V gene TRBV6-4, with D unclear. CDR1 and CDR2 (germline): MRHNA, SNTAGT. V was cut by 6 bases and J by 0 bases, with 8 bases left in between. The CDR3 is 13 residues long. Here the CDR3 DNA reads TGTGCCAGCAGCAATACAATGAACACTGAAGCTTTCTTT. This gives the protein CASSNTMNTEAFF.

The gene calls are TRBV30 and TRBJ2-7, with 7 bases lining up with TRBD2. Trimming at V came to 0 bases and at J to 2 bases, leaving 10 bases not matched to a gene. Looked up from germline, CDR1 is GTSNPN and CDR2 is SVGIG (reference sequence). This CDR3 region has 16 residues. CDR3 residues: CAWSVPRAGAPYEQYF. CDR3 in DNA: TGTGCCTGGAGTGTACCCCGCGCGGGAGCCCCCTACGAGCAGTACTTC.

This clone has a single count. The chain is built from TRBV6-6 and TRBJ1-2; no clear D gene. V gave up 6 bases and J gave up 6 bases, with 17 bases separating them. The germline V gene has CDR1 MNHNY and CDR2 SVGAGI (reference sequence). This CDR3 has 14 residues. CDR3 amino acids: CASRFTASNNGYTF. CDR3 DNA sequence: TGTGCCAGCAGATTCACTGCTAGCAATAATGGCTACACCTTC.

The chain has TRBV29-1 and TRBJ2-7; D unclear. The CDR3 consists of 13 residues. Germline lookup yields CDR1 SQVTM and CDR2 ANQGSEA. The V and J ends lost 6 bases and 0 bases respectively, with 12 bases between them. DNA of the CDR3: TGCAGCGTGGTTACAGATAACTCCTACGAGCAGTACTTC. It specifies CSVVTDNSYEQYF.

The genes are TRBV9 and TRBJ2-2; 8 bases are a match to TRBD2. Germline lookup yields CDR1 SGDLS and CDR2 YYNGEE. The CDR3 totals 17 residues. The J segment lost 1 base and the V segment lost 1 base, leaving 6 bases of the junction unmatched. The CDR3 here is CASSVTRRGVNTGELFF. The DNA of the CDR3 is TGTGCCAGCAGCGTAACGAGGCGGGGGGTGAACACCGGGGAGCTGTTTTTT.

This clone has only a few counts. The chain uses TRBV19 and TRBJ1-2; D may be TRBD1 (5 bases). The ends were cut back, 6 bases at V and 6 bases at J, with 11 bases in the middle. The CDR3 is made up of 12 amino acids. Germline-derived CDR1 and CDR2 are LNHDA and SQIVND (reference sequence). CDR3 bases: TGTGCCAGTAGACCGGGGGAAGATGGCTACACCTTC. It encodes CASRPGEDGYTF. Drawing the rest from reference TRBV19 and TRBJ1-2, the complete variable domain is DGGITQSPKYLFRKEGQNVTLSCEQNLNHDAMYWYRQDPGQGLRLIYYSQIVNDFQKGDIAEGYSVSREKKESFPLTVTSAQKNPTAFYLCASRPGEDGYTFGSGTRLTVV.